Following are 12 T cell receptor beta chains from one sample sequenced in a study of beta chain features in type 1 diabetes. Expressed TCRB transcripts were sequenced, since all the RNA that had been isolated was reverse transcribed. The repertoire was sequenced with immunoSEQ multiplex PCR; TCRdb's copy has only in-frame clones and lacks some. The table lists about 620,000 clones, roughly 16% of them singletons. The sample was naive CD4+ T cells from blood. The source is a man between 18 and 29 years old in good health.

This chain links TRBV7-2 with TRBJ2-5, with D unclear. CDR3 length: 14 amino acids. CDR1 is SGHTA, CDR2 FQGNSA, per germline. The V end lost 5 bases, the J end lost 1 base, and 11 bases lay between the germline ends. CDR3 nucleotide sequence: TGTGCCAGCAGCGACCGGGCGGTCCAAGAGACCCAGTACTTC. Translated, it gives CASSDRAVQETQYF.

This clone occurred a few times. The CDR3, as DNA: TGTGCCAGCAGTAGGACTAGCACAAAAGAGACCCAGTACTTC. It encodes CASSRTSTKETQYF. The rearrangement uses TRBV2 and TRBJ2-5; 8 positions agree with TRBD2. The J segment lost 3 bases and the V segment lost 5 bases, leaving 5 bases of the junction unmatched. This CDR3 is 14 amino acids long. Germline V gene sequence: CDR1 SNHLY, CDR2 FYNNEI.

This clone was counted a few times. This chain connects TRBV10-3 to TRBJ1-5, with D uncertain. Trimming stripped 4 bases from V and 0 bases from J, with 7 bases between. This CDR3 is built from 14 residues. CDR1 and CDR2 (germline): ENHRY, SYGVKD. The CDR3 spells CAISVGDSNQPQHF. The CDR3 DNA reads TGTGCCATCAGTGTCGGAGATAGCAATCAGCCCCAGCATTTT.

This clone was observed a handful of times. The V gene is TRBV6-5, the J gene TRBJ1-1; D remains ambiguous. The CDR3 runs to 15 residues. Germline loops: CDR1 MNHEY, CDR2 SVGAGI. V lost 2 bases to trimming and J lost 1 base, with 11 bases between them. The DNA of the CDR3 is TGTGCCAGCAGTTACAGAGGGAGAGGGAACACTGAAGCTTTCTTT. This encodes CASSYRGRGNTEAFF.

The chain has TRBV28 and TRBJ1-1, with D maybe TRBD1 (6 bases). The CDR3 sequence is 16 residues long. CDR1 is MDHEN, CDR2 SYDVKM, per germline. Trimming left V 7 bases short and J 0 bases short, with 18 bases between. The CDR3 nucleotides are TGTGCCAGCATCGAGAATCCGGGACAAATGAACACTGAAGCTTTCTTT. Residues: CASIENPGQMNTEAFF.

This chain uses TRBV30 with TRBJ2-7; TRBD1 or TRBD2 may be the D gene (5 bases each). Trimming cost V 8 bases and J 6 bases, with 14 bases left between them. Germline CDR1 and CDR2: GTSNPN and SVGIG (reference sequence). CDR3 length: 11 amino acids. CDR3 amino acids: CAVRGWGEQYF. DNA of the CDR3: TGTGCCGTACGGGGCTGGGGCGAGCAGTACTTC.

V is TRBV30 and J is TRBJ1-4; 7 bases map to TRBD1. CDR1 is GTSNPN, CDR2 SVGIG, per germline (reference sequence). This CDR3 comprises 16 residues. V dropped 3 bases and J dropped 5; count of bases not matched to a gene: 12. CDR3 nucleotide sequence: TGTGCCTGGAGGGGAACACAGGGGAAGGGGAATGAAAAACTGTTTTTT. Protein product: CAWRGTQGKGNEKLFF.

This clone has just a few counts. This chain links TRBV14 with TRBJ2-1; D perhaps matches TRBD2 (6 bases). CDR1 SGHDN and CDR2 FVKESK come from the germline V gene. The length of the CDR3 is 16 residues. Trimming removed 0 bases at V and 0 bases at J, with 9 bases between. The CDR3 loop is CASSQEGGSSYNEQFF. In DNA form, the CDR3 reads TGTGCCAGCAGCCAAGAGGGGGGTAGCTCCTACAATGAGCAGTTCTTC.

This clone was seen a few times. The chain is built from TRBV28 and TRBJ2-7; tentatively, D is TRBD1 (5 bases). In germline, CDR1 is MDHEN, CDR2 SYDVKM. CDR3 length equals 13 residues. The V end was cut by 5 bases, the J end by 3 bases, with 11 bases between. The CDR3 bases are TGTGCCAGCAGTCGCAGGGCCGGCTACGAGCAGTACTTC. This codes for CASSRRAGYEQYF. Complete variable domain (other parts from reference TRBV28 and TRBJ2-7): DVKVTQSSRYLVKRTGEKVFLECVQDMDHENMFWYRQDPGLGLRLIYFSYDVKMKEKGDIPEGYSVSREKKERFSLILESASTNQTSMYLCASSRRAGYEQYFGPGTRLTVT.

The chain has TRBV2 and TRBJ2-5; D unclear. Trimming took off 3 bases at V and 1 base at J, with 12 bases between the two ends. CDR3 length equals 15 residues. Germline V lookup: CDR1 SNHLY, CDR2 FYNNEI. The CDR3 nucleotides are TGTGCCAGCAGTGACTTCCATGGGCCCCAAGAGACCCAGTACTTC. Protein: CASSDFHGPQETQYF.

In this sample, this clone turned up a few times. J is TRBJ2-1 and V is TRBV7-2, with D possibly matching TRBD2 (5 bases). Germline lookup yields CDR1 SGHTA and CDR2 FQGNSA. Between the trimmed V and J ends, which lost 1 base and 5 bases, there was a span of 21 bases. The CDR3 has 18 residues. As DNA, the CDR3 is TGTGCCAGCAGCTTAGGGTACCGGACGCAGCGGAGAGACAATGAGCAGTTCTTC. Its translation is CASSLGYRTQRRDNEQFF. Using reference TRBV7-2 and TRBJ2-1 for the parts outside the CDR3, the full variable domain is GAGVSQSPSNKVTEKGKDVELRCDPISGHTALYWYRQSLGQGLEFLIYFQGNSAPDKSGLPSDRFSAERTGGSVSTLTIQRTQQEDSAVYLCASSLGYRTQRRDNEQFFGPGTRLTVL.

Worth noting for this clone: Other DNA sequences of this sample code for an identical CDR3. This rearrangement joins TRBV7-2 to TRBJ2-5; 7 nucleotides match TRBD1. V dropped 2 bases and J dropped 4; count of bases not matched to a gene: 1. The length of the CDR3 is 13 residues. The germline CDR1 and CDR2 sequences are SGHTA and FQGNSA. The CDR3 is CASSLNRGETQYF. CDR3 DNA: TGTGCCAGCAGCTTAAACAGGGGAGAGACCCAGTACTTC.